Listed below are T cell receptor beta chains from one sample, sequenced in a study of cytomegalovirus exposure and HLA in healthy donors. Profiled with immunoSEQ multiplex PCR; TCRdb holds only in-frame clones, not every one. The profile shows about 240,000 clones, just under 90% of them singletons. Sequenced input: PBMCs. The receptors derive from a man aged 18 to 29 in good health and CMV-seronegative. Each CDR3 is given with its conserved first and last residue. A D gene is named only where the DNA matches it firmly. Clone sizes are given selectively: once, few, many, or a class where the clone is expanded.

>TRBV27|NA|NA|TRBJ2-3
CASSLQPLYWASTDTQYF
TGTGCCAGCAGTTTACAGCCGTTATACTGGGCTAGCACAGATACGCAGTATTTT
>TRBV9|NA|NA|TRBJ2-2
CASSPGTRNTGELFF
TGTGCCAGCAGCCCCGGGACAAGGAACACCGGGGAGCTGTTTTTT
>TRBV15|NA|NA|TRBJ2-1
CATSRDPPMSGSYEQFF
TGTGCCACCAGCAGAGATCCCCCCATGTCGGGTTCTTATGAGCAGTTCTTC
>TRBV6-1|NA|NA|TRBJ1-4
CASSAPGRANEKLFF
TGTGCCAGCAGTGCCCCGGGGAGGGCAAATGAAAAACTGTTTTTT
>TRBV27|NA|NA|TRBJ1-1
CASSDLWGQAEAFF
TGTGCCAGCAGTGACTTATGGGGGCAGGCTGAAGCTTTCTTT
>TRBV18|NA|TRBD2|TRBJ2-7
CASSPLSYEGGSDREQYF
TGTGCCAGCTCACCCCTAAGTTATGAGGGAGGGTCTGATCGCGAGCAGTACTTC
>TRBV6-5|NA|NA|TRBJ1-4
CASTWTGGDNEKLFF
TGTGCCAGCACCTGGACGGGGGGGGATAATGAAAAACTGTTTTTT
>TRBV20-1|NA|NA|TRBJ2-1
CTVLGGEQFF
TGCACCGTTTTGGGGGGTGAGCAGTTCTTC
>TRBV7-8|NA|NA|TRBJ2-1
CASSLAWAGDLPEQFF
TGTGCCAGCAGCTTAGCTTGGGCAGGGGACCTGCCGGAGCAGTTCTTC
>TRBV5-1|NA|NA|TRBJ2-3
CASSLGGHRVTDTQYF
TGCGCCAGCAGCTTGGGCGGACACAGAGTGACAGATACGCAGTATTTT
>TRBV7-9|NA|NA|TRBJ1-6
CASSLSTVGNSPLHF
TGTGCCAGCAGCTTATCGACAGTCGGAAATTCACCCCTCCACTTT
>TRBV4-2|NA|TRBD2|TRBJ2-1
CASSRGRTSGNNEQFF
TGTGCCAGCAGCCGCGGAAGGACTAGCGGCAACAATGAGCAGTTCTTC
>TRBV4-1|NA|NA|TRBJ2-7
CASSQQFRETYEQYF
TGCGCCAGCAGCCAACAATTTCGGGAGACCTACGAGCAGTACTTC
>TRBV29-1|NA|NA|TRBJ1-1
CSVRGAPAEAFF
TGCAGCGTTCGGGGGGCGCCGGCTGAAGCTTTCTTT
>TRBV5-8|NA|NA|TRBJ1-6
CASSAYRTNSPLHF
TGTGCCAGCAGCGCCTACAGGACTAATTCACCCCTCCACTTT
>TRBV5-4|NA|NA|TRBJ1-5
CASSLAGESQPQHF
TGTGCCAGCAGCTTGGCAGGGGAAAGTCAGCCCCAGCATTTT
>TRBV2|few|TRBD1|TRBJ2-7
CATRTGAYEQYF
TGTGCCACCCGGACAGGGGCCTACGAGCAGTACTTC
>TRBV5-1|NA|NA|TRBJ2-1
CASSTTRSSYNEQFF
TGCGCCAGCAGCACTACACGGAGCTCCTACAATGAGCAGTTCTTC
>TRBV11-2|few|NA|TRBJ2-7
CASSDDSYEQYF
TGTGCCAGCAGCGATGACAGCTACGAGCAGTACTTC
>TRBV7-2|NA|TRBD2|TRBJ2-3
CASSLGLKNTDTQYF
TGTGCCAGCAGTTTGGGACTAAAAAACACAGATACGCAGTATTTT
>TRBV7-9|NA|NA|TRBJ1-1
CASSQTGGHTEAFF
TGTGCCAGCAGTCAAACGGGGGGCCACACTGAAGCTTTCTTT
>TRBV28|once|NA|TRBJ1-6
CASSWGDPLHF
TGTGCCAGCAGTTGGGGGGACCCCCTCCACTTT
>TRBV5-1|NA|NA|TRBJ1-1
CASSLGGAGGTEAFF
TGCGCCAGCAGCTTAGGTGGGGCGGGGGGCACTGAAGCTTTCTTT
>TRBV19|few|TRBD1|TRBJ1-5
CASSIGKTGFGQPQHF
TGTGCCAGTAGTATAGGTAAGACAGGGTTTGGCCAGCCCCAGCATTTT
>TRBV4-1|NA|NA|TRBJ1-1
CASTGLGLELIF
TGCGCCAGCACCGGGTTGGGGCTAGAATTGATCTTT
>TRBV7-2|NA|TRBD1|TRBJ2-7
CASSPRTGFHEQYF
TGTGCCAGCAGCCCAAGGACAGGGTTCCACGAGCAGTACTTC
>TRBV11-2|NA|TRBD1|TRBJ2-1
CASSFRTGEPSYNEQFF
TGTGCCAGCAGCTTCAGGACAGGGGAGCCCTCCTACAATGAGCAGTTCTTC
>TRBV6-1|few|TRBD1|TRBJ1-5
CASSQRDSEPQHF
TGTGCCAGCAGCCAAAGGGACAGTGAACCCCAGCATTTT
>TRBV18|NA|NA|TRBJ2-3
CASSPSVGRADTQYF
TGTGCCAGCTCACCTTCCGTAGGCAGGGCAGATACGCAGTATTTT
>TRBV2|NA|TRBD2|TRBJ2-5
CASSDSLAGETQYF
TGTGCCAGCAGTGATAGTCTAGCGGGAGAGACCCAGTACTTC
>TRBV19|NA|TRBD2|TRBJ2-7
CASSITSGVYEQYF
TGTGCCAGTAGTATTACTAGCGGGGTCTACGAGCAGTACTTC
>TRBV7-9|NA|NA|TRBJ2-5
CASSLLSGSETQYF
TGTGCCAGCAGCTTACTCTCGGGGTCGGAGACCCAGTACTTC
>TRBV29-1|NA|NA|TRBJ1-2
CSVEDRGGRLSGYTF
TGCAGCGTTGAAGATAGAGGTGGAAGGCTATCCGGCTACACCTTC
>TRBV19|NA|TRBD1|TRBJ1-5
CASSIGGRQGDNQPQHF
TGTGCCAGTAGTATAGGCGGGAGACAGGGGGACAATCAGCCCCAGCATTTT
>TRBV11-3|NA|TRBD1|TRBJ2-2
CASSLSLRGPGELFF
TGTGCCAGCAGCTTATCCTTAAGGGGGCCCGGGGAGCTGTTTTTT
>TRBV2|few|TRBD1|TRBJ1-6
CASSPRQGTNSPLHF
TGTGCCAGCAGTCCAAGACAGGGCACCAATTCACCCCTCCACTTT
>TRBV5-1|NA|NA|TRBJ2-2
CASSLEGSANTGELFF
TGCGCCAGCAGCTTGGAAGGTAGCGCCAACACCGGGGAGCTGTTTTTT
>TRBV7-2|few|NA|TRBJ1-2
CASSRRTDYGYTF
TGTGCCAGCAGTCGTCGGACAGACTATGGCTACACCTTC
>TRBV11-2|NA|NA|TRBJ1-4
CASSLDPGLGRESEKLFF
TGTGCCAGCAGCTTAGATCCAGGTTTGGGGCGGGAGAGTGAAAAACTGTTTTTT
>TRBV7-2|NA|TRBD2|TRBJ2-1
CASKAGSYNEQFF
TGTGCCAGCAAAGCGGGGTCCTACAATGAGCAGTTCTTC
>TRBV5-4|NA|NA|TRBJ2-6
CASSLPTSGANVLTF
TGTGCCAGCAGCTTGCCGACTTCTGGGGCCAACGTCCTGACTTTC
>TRBV27|NA|TRBD1|TRBJ1-3
CASTSRGSGNTIYF
TGTGCCAGCACGTCCAGGGGGTCTGGAAACACCATATATTTT
>TRBV5-1|NA|NA|TRBJ2-2
CASSLRARDTGELFF
TGCGCCAGCAGCTTGAGAGCGCGCGACACCGGGGAGCTGTTTTTT
>TRBV7-8|NA|TRBD2|TRBJ2-3
CASSLAFSGTTHPDTQYF
TGTGCCAGCAGCTTAGCGTTTAGCGGGACAACCCACCCAGATACGCAGTATTTT
>TRBV5-1|NA|TRBD2|TRBJ2-1
CASSLIWEGNEQFF
TGCGCCAGCAGCTTGATTTGGGAGGGAAATGAGCAGTTCTTC
>TRBV11-2|NA|NA|TRBJ2-7
CASRGPDRQQYF
TGTGCCAGCAGGGGACCCGACAGGCAGCAGTACTTC
>TRBV9|NA|NA|TRBJ1-2
CASSVLSANYGYTF
TGTGCCAGCAGCGTATTGAGCGCTAACTATGGCTACACCTTC
>TRBV5-6|NA|TRBD1|TRBJ1-2
CASSPAGTGAGGYTF
TGTGCCAGCAGCCCCGCCGGGACAGGGGCTGGAGGCTACACCTTC
>TRBV4-3|NA|NA|TRBJ2-5
CASSQRAGSGQETQYF
TGCGCCAGCAGCCAACGCGCGGGATCGGGGCAAGAGACCCAGTACTTC
>TRBV5-1|NA|NA|TRBJ1-6
CASSRTQGHNSPLHF
TGCGCCAGCAGCCGTACTCAGGGGCACAATTCACCCCTCCACTTT
>TRBV6-5|once|NA|TRBJ1-5
CASSWQYSNQPQHF
TGTGCCAGCAGTTGGCAGTATAGCAATCAGCCCCAGCATTTT
>TRBV11-2|once|NA|TRBJ2-7
CASSHPRRSYEQYF
TGTGCCAGCAGCCACCCCCGTCGGTCCTACGAGCAGTACTTC
>TRBV28|NA|NA|TRBJ2-7
CASSFAWYEQYF
TGTGCCAGCAGTTTCGCGTGGTACGAGCAGTACTTC
>TRBV27|NA|NA|TRBJ2-7
CASRDTGIYEQYF
TGTGCCAGCAGGGACACAGGAATATACGAGCAGTACTTC
>TRBV7-8|NA|NA|TRBJ1-1
CASSRRQDTEAFF
TGTGCCAGCAGCAGAAGACAGGACACTGAAGCTTTCTTT
>TRBV4-3|NA|TRBD2|TRBJ2-7
CASSQDSGYEQYF
TGCGCCAGCAGCCAAGATAGCGGGTACGAGCAGTACTTC
>TRBV25-1|NA|NA|TRBJ1-3
CASSEFKGPNTIYF
TGTGCCAGCAGTGAATTTAAGGGGCCCAACACCATATATTTT
>TRBV9|NA|TRBD2|TRBJ2-1
CASSVPGLVDNEQFF
TGTGCCAGCAGCGTCCCGGGACTAGTCGACAATGAGCAGTTCTTC